This TCR beta chain was retrieved from a study of blood T cell repertoires in COVID-19. Across the study: Donors in the United States, Italy and Spain gave samples during acute or convalescent COVID-19.

Original methodology: Amplification of reference gene primers provided the estimated nucleated cell counts. Repertoires were generated with immunoSEQ multiplex PCR, while TCRdb's copy carries only in-frame clones and drops some. The D gene and trimming were derived from the DNA, and the V and J assignments and clone size from that table. The sample lists tens of thousands of clones; around 90% were seen once. The CDR3 covers 16 residues. Germline trimming cut 4 bases from V and 4 bases from J; bases unmatched to any gene: 10. Germline CDR1 reads SEHNR; CDR2 reads FQNEAQ (reference sequence). This chain joins TRBV7-9 and TRBJ1-1; 9 positions agree with TRBD1. This sequence was found in a human donor with active COVID-19. The donor label of this sample is uncertain. Input material: peripheral blood. The DNA of the CDR3 is TGTGCCAGCAGCTACGATCCGGGACAGGGAGGCACTGAAGCTTTCTTT. This encodes CASSYDPGQGGTEAFF. Supplemented by reference TRBV7-9 and TRBJ1-1, the full variable domain reads DTGVSQNPRHKITKRGQNVTFRCDPISEHNRLYWYRQTLGQGPEFLTYFQNEAQLEKSRLLSDRFSAERPKGSFSTLEIQRTEQGDSAMYLCASSYDPGQGGTEAFFGQGTRLTVV.